The clone carrying this TCR beta chain was detected only a few times. Its antigen is currently unknown. The sample belongs to a study of cytomegalovirus exposure and HLA in healthy donors. Study-level information: For the approximately 400 genotyped donors, about 79% fell within the Caucasian-associated ancestry cluster. Study results and limitations: Accurate HLA-A and HLA-B prediction from TCR beta sequences was reported for most subjects.

The CDR3 runs 13 residues. V was pared by 5 bases and J by 4 bases, with 8 bases between. The germline V gene has CDR1 MNHNY and CDR2 SVGAGI (reference sequence). This PCR relied on a set of 60 Vbeta primers and 13 Jbeta primers. Here immunoSEQ multiplex PCR was the method, and the copy in TCRdb shows in-frame clones only, minus some. There are roughly 190,000 clones in the sample; about 13% occur only once, and about 7.8% lies in the top ten. The rearrangement uses TRBV6-6 and TRBJ1-4; D unclear. The receptor comes from a man aged 45-65 years in good health and CMV-seropositive. What was sequenced was PBMCs. The CDR3 region is CASSNRGNEKLFF. The DNA of the CDR3 is TGTGCCAGCAGTAATCGGGGTAATGAAAAACTGTTTTTT.